These 3 T cell receptor beta chains were all obtained from the same sample, sequenced in a study of post-analysis software for immune sequencing data. Findings and limits, study-wide: Included in a set of roughly five TRBV segments more frequent in patients than controls were TRBV5-6, TRBV5-1 and TRBV20-1.

Tagging with unique molecular identifiers was a feature of the TCR beta cDNA libraries. Each CDR3 protein gets one entry after TCRdb re-called the PCR reads with MiXCR. The sample includes fewer than 550,000 distinct CDR3 sequences, under 40% seen only once; the top ten take around 6.1%. Their antigens are not known. The sequencing input was blood. These receptors were taken from a girl aged 2-17 years with multiple sclerosis.

This clonotype was observed a handful of times. CDR3 sequence reads: CASSLEWGLNTEAFF. The CDR3 DNA sequence: TGTGCCAGCAGTTTAGAATGGGGCCTGAACACTGAAGCTTTCTTT. The V and J genes are TRBV12-3 or TRBV12-4 and TRBJ1-1; D perhaps matches TRBD1 (5 bases). The CDR3 consists of 15 residues. Between the trimmed V and J ends, which lost 1 base and 0 bases, there was a span of 9 bases.

This clonotype has more than one count but fewer than ten. The CDR3 DNA is TGTGCCAGCAGTTACTCTGGGAGCTATGGCTACACCTTC. Amino acid sequence: CASSYSGSYGYTF. The J gene is TRBJ1-2, the V gene TRBV6-5; D remains ambiguous. The germline gives CDR1 MNHEY, CDR2 SVGAGI. V was pared by 0 bases and J by 4 bases, with 6 bases between. This CDR3 spans 13 amino acids.

The chain joins TRBV10-3 to TRBJ1-5; maybe TRBD1 (6 bases). The CDR3 contains 13 residues. Trimming took 11 bases from V and 11 from J, leaving 22 bases between them. Per the germline V gene, CDR1 is ENHRY and CDR2 is SYGVKD. As DNA, the CDR3 is TGTGCCTCCCAGGGGACCGGCAGGACAGCCCAGCATTTT. This translates into CASQGTGRTAQHF.